Detailed here is one T cell receptor beta chain. Its antigen is not identified. The entry originates in a study of PD-1 blockade in classical Hodgkin lymphoma. General study findings and limits: Possible causes of repertoire differences, disease activity or prior therapy, remain undefined. Lower baseline TCR diversity was reported for newly diagnosed patients than for healthy donors. At C4D1, TCR diversity had climbed significantly for CD4+ cells, though not for CD8+ cells. When nivolumab was started under 1 year after ASCT, patients were excluded.

Method: immunoSEQ multiplex PCR; TCRdb's copy keeps in-frame clones and lacks some. The table lists tens of thousands of clones, around 77% of them singletons. Time point defined: cycle 4 day 1 (C4D1), after more than five weeks of nivolumab. Each patient's relapse followed autologous stem cell transplantation, and brentuximab vedotin exposure varied. Germline CDR1 SEHNR, CDR2 FQNEAQ (reference sequence). The junction had 12 bases not matched to a gene; V was cut back by 5 bases and J by 2 bases. The length of the CDR3 is 17 residues. The specimen comprised peripheral blood mononuclear cells (PBMCs), sampled before the fourth cycle of nivolumab. This clonotype originated in a human donor with classical Hodgkin lymphoma. The chain combines TRBV7-9 with TRBJ2-5; TRBD1 agrees at 9 bases. The CDR3 is CASSTNPWDRAQETQYF. CDR3 nucleotides: TGTGCCAGCAGCACGAACCCATGGGACAGGGCTCAAGAGACCCAGTACTTC.